This T cell receptor beta chain emerged from a study of patients and donors after allogeneic stem cell transplantation. In TCRdb, the RT-PCR reads were re-called with MiXCR into one record per CDR3 protein. The sample has approximately 140,000 distinct CDR3 sequences; about 36% are singletons. CDR1 is SGHVS, CDR2 FQNEAQ, per germline. The CDR3 extends over 15 amino acids. Trimming shortened V by 2 bases and J by 5 bases, and 12 bases separated the two germline ends. This TCR derives from a human donor who was either an allogeneic HSCT recipient or a stem cell or donor lymphocyte infusion donor (not recorded which). It is not recorded whose cells these are; they may come from a transplant donor. This chain connects TRBV7-8 to TRBJ2-2, with D possibly TRBD1 on 6 matching bases. Sequencing was performed on blood, either unsorted or a sorted T cell fraction (not recorded which). The CDR3 coding sequence is TGTGCCAGCAGCTTATCAGGGGCCCAAACCGGGGAGCTGTTTTTT. Protein sequence: CASSLSGAQTGELFF.